These T cell receptor beta chains were read from a single sample in a study of response to subunit inactivated influenza vaccine. A single record per CDR3 protein comes from TCRdb applying MiXCR to the RT-PCR reads. Among approximately 500,000 distinct CDR3 sequences, under 30% were seen once, and the ten largest hold 2.5% to 3%. Another study also made use of these data, one on T cells expressing NK-cell markers.

The sequencing used CD4+ T cells sorted from PBMCs, collected roughly 12 days after vaccination. Receptors were obtained from a man aged 50 or older who received an inactivated influenza vaccine. Both conserved end residues are part of each CDR3. A D gene is named only where the DNA matches it firmly. The size of a clone is reported for some rows only, either as once, few or many, or as a class for expanded clones.

size	D	J	V	CDR3	DNA
.	TRBD2	TRBJ2-7	TRBV4-3	CASSQDRSGGWTYEQYF	TGCGCCAGCAGCCAAGATCGATCCGGGGGGTGGACCTACGAGCAGTACTTC
.	TRBD1	TRBJ2-2	TRBV18	CASSPPGQGTGELFF	TGTGCCAGCTCACCCCCGGGACAGGGTACCGGGGAGCTGTTTTTT
many	.	TRBJ2-5	TRBV4-2	CASSQEVASETQYF	TGTGCCAGCAGCCAAGAAGTAGCCTCCGAGACCCAGTACTTC
few	.	TRBJ2-2	TRBV7-2	CASSLAGGINTGELFF	TGTGCCAGCAGCTTAGCTGGGGGCATCAACACCGGGGAGCTGTTTTTT
.	.	TRBJ2-7	TRBV15	CATSRGKQGYEQYF	TGTGCCACCAGCAGAGGCAAACAGGGTTACGAGCAGTACTTC
.	.	TRBJ2-2	TRBV6-2/TRBV6-3	CASRAAGQNTGELFF	TGTGCCAGCAGGGCCGCCGGGCAGAACACCGGGGAGCTGTTTTTT
.	TRBD2	TRBJ2-3	TRBV20-1	CSAQSASGTASTDTQYF	TGCAGTGCCCAGTCGGCTAGCGGGACCGCTAGCACAGATACGCAGTATTTT
.	.	TRBJ1-2	TRBV3-1	CASSPPRHGYTF	TGTGCCAGCAGCCCGCCCCGCCATGGCTACACCTTC
.	.	TRBJ2-3	TRBV29-1	CSVEPWDSNTDTQYF	TGCAGCGTTGAACCATGGGACTCTAACACAGATACGCAGTATTTT
.	.	TRBJ2-7	TRBV7-9	CASSLVSGLGPYEQYF	TGTGCCAGCAGCTTAGTCTCCGGGCTGGGACCCTACGAGCAGTACTTC
.	.	TRBJ2-3	TRBV28	CASRWSTDTQYF	TGTGCCAGCAGATGGAGCACAGATACGCAGTATTTT